The 29 T cell receptor beta chains below come from one sample, sequenced in a study of regulatory T cells in long-lasting Graves disease. For TCR beta, libraries came from iRepertoire HTBI primers and Arm-PCR of CDR3 regions. MiXCR, run by TCRdb on the multiplex PCR reads, gives a single entry per CDR3 protein. Among around 340,000 distinct CDR3 sequences listed, around a fifth were seen once. The time point: persistent/refractory GD, antithyroid drugs over 5 years with positive TRAb. The TCR library used RNA extracted from PBMCs. Sample: peripheral blood mononuclear cells (PBMCs), taken when the disease was refractory, from a patient treated with antithyroid drugs. The receptors here all came from a female donor with Graves disease.

This clonotype was seen repeatedly, ten times or more. The chain is built from TRBV3-1 and TRBJ2-7; 7 bases match TRBD2. The CDR3 consists of 13 residues. Unmatched junction bases numbered 6, after V lost 4 bases and J lost 6 bases. Germline CDR1 LGHDT, CDR2 YNNKEL (reference sequence). CDR3 nucleotides: TGTGCCAGCAGCCTGGGACTAAGCTTCGAGCAGTACTTC. It specifies CASSLGLSFEQYF.

The V gene is TRBV19, the J gene TRBJ1-5, with a tentative D call TRBD1 (5 bases). V gave up 1 base and J gave up 1 base, with 5 bases separating them. The length of the CDR3 is 14 residues. The germline V gene has CDR1 LNHDA and CDR2 SQIVND (reference sequence). The CDR3 protein is CASSIAGSNQPQHF. CDR3 nucleotides: TGTGCCAGTAGTATAGCAGGGAGCAATCAGCCCCAGCATTTT.

This clonotype was recorded a few times. The J gene is TRBJ1-2, the V gene TRBV6-2 or TRBV6-3, with D possibly TRBD1 on 5 matching bases. CDR3 size: 16 residues. V lost 0 bases and J lost 3, with 14 bases in between. Germline assignment: CDR1 MNHEY and CDR2 SVGEGT. The CDR3 nucleotides read TGTGCCAGCAGTTACTCGGGTTCTCGGGGCTACTATGGCTACACCTTC. Translating gives CASSYSGSRGYYGYTF.

This clonotype was detected many times. The V gene is TRBV4-1, the J gene TRBJ1-4; D is perhaps TRBD1 (6 bases). Germline V gene sequence: CDR1 MGHRA, CDR2 YSYEKL. CDR3 size: 15 residues. V lost 2 bases, J lost 3 bases, and 10 bases lay in between. CDR3 amino acids: CASSQLQGSNEKLFF. The CDR3 DNA is TGCGCCAGCAGCCAACTACAGGGATCTAATGAAAAACTGTTTTTT.

The V gene is TRBV20-1, the J gene TRBJ2-2; 7 bases agree with TRBD2. V gave up 1 base and J gave up 0 bases; unmatched junction bases: 5. Germline values: CDR1 DFQATT, CDR2 SNEGSKA (reference sequence). The CDR3 loop spans 16 amino acids. CDR3 residues: CSARAPSGTNTGELFF. The CDR3 DNA sequence: TGCAGTGCTAGAGCCCCTAGCGGAACGAACACCGGGGAGCTGTTTTTT.

This clonotype has at least ten counts. V and J are TRBV11-3 and TRBJ1-2; TRBD1 is a possible D gene (6 bases). This CDR3 region has 16 residues. Trimming shortened V by 5 bases and J by 2 bases, and 18 bases separated the two germline ends. Per the germline V gene, CDR1 is SGHNT and CDR2 is YENEEA. CDR3 residues: CASSQEGRGSNYGYTF. For the CDR3, the DNA is TGTGCCAGCAGCCAAGAGGGCAGGGGATCGAACTATGGCTACACCTTC.

This clonotype was detected a few times. CDR3 region: CASSLNFGVENSPLHF. The CDR3 nucleotides read TGTGCCAGCAGTTTAAATTTCGGGGTGGAGAATTCACCCCTCCACTTT. The gene calls are TRBV27 and TRBJ1-6; D ambiguous. Germline V gene data show CDR1 as MNHEY and CDR2 as SMNVEV (reference sequence). This CDR3 comprises 16 residues. The V end lost 2 bases, the J end lost 7 bases, and 15 bases lay between the germline ends.

Only a few counts were recorded for this clonotype. The rearrangement links TRBV29-1 to TRBJ1-1; D might be TRBD1 (5 bases). Trimming removed 7 bases at V and 0 bases at J, with 12 bases between. This CDR3 is built from 13 residues. From germline, CDR1 is SQVTM and CDR2 ANQGSEA. CDR3 DNA sequence: TGCAGCGGCCGACAGTCCCTGAACACTGAAGCTTTCTTT. As protein: CSGRQSLNTEAFF.

The J gene is TRBJ2-1, the V gene TRBV7-2; TRBD2 matches 10 bases. V dropped 5 bases and J dropped 4; count of bases not matched to a gene: 8. CDR3 length: 16 amino acids. Germline V gene sequence: CDR1 SGHTA, CDR2 FQGNSA. CDR3 bases: TGTGCCAGCAGCCCCGGGGGGGGACTAGCGTACAATGAGCAGTTCTTC. As protein: CASSPGGGLAYNEQFF.

The table lists this clonotype with many counts. The rearrangement uses TRBV10-3 and TRBJ1-2; weak D call: TRBD1 (6 bases). Trimming shortened V by 4 bases and J by 3 bases, and 12 bases separated the two germline ends. CDR1 is ENHRY and CDR2 is SYGVKD in the germline V gene. CDR3 length: 14 residues. The DNA of the CDR3 is TGTGCCATCAGTGTAACAGGGTTGGACTATGGCTACACCTTC. Its protein product is CAISVTGLDYGYTF.

This chain connects TRBV28 to TRBJ1-4, with D unclear. The germline CDR1 and CDR2 sequences are MDHEN and SYDVKM. There are 14 residues in the CDR3. Trimming removed 3 bases from V and 1 base from J, with 6 bases in between. CDR3 bases: TGTGCCAGCAGTTTCGTTCAAACTAATGAAAAACTGTTTTTT. This gives the protein CASSFVQTNEKLFF.

Many counts were recorded for this clonotype. This chain links TRBV11-2 with TRBJ2-2; D is unclear. The germline gives CDR1 SGHAT, CDR2 FQNNGV. The CDR3 length is 14 residues. Trimming took 4 bases from V and 7 from J, leaving 13 bases between them. CDR3 loop: CASSSLKTVGELFF. The CDR3 DNA follows: TGTGCCAGCAGCTCCCTAAAAACAGTCGGGGAGCTGTTTTTT. The variable domain in full, with the rest retrieved from reference TRBV11-2 and TRBJ2-2, is EAGVAQSPRYKIIEKRQSVAFWCNPISGHATLYWYQQILGQGPKLLIQFQNNGVVDDSQLPKDRFSAERLKGVDSTLKIQPAKLEDSAVYLCASSSLKTVGELFFGEGSRLTVL.

This clonotype was seen only a few times. A much larger clonotype is one base distant, so this may be a read error. This chain uses TRBV11-2 with TRBJ2-7; the D gene is possibly TRBD2 (6 bases). Germline-derived CDR1 and CDR2 are SGHAT and FQNNGV. V was trimmed by 5 bases and J by 4 bases, leaving 18 bases between them. The CDR3 is 15 amino acids. CDR3 in amino acids: CASSTNYGGRYEQYF. CDR3 sequence (DNA): TGTGCCAGCAGCACGAATTATGGGGGGAGATACGAGCAGTACTTC.

This clonotype showed up just a few times. J is TRBJ1-1 and V is TRBV6-5; D uncertain. CDR1 is MNHEY, CDR2 SVGAGI, per germline. This CDR3 spans 15 amino acids. V was cut by 3 bases and J by 5 bases, with 16 bases left in between. CDR3 protein: CASSYDALGWTEAFF. In DNA, the CDR3 is TGTGCCAGCAGTTATGATGCGCTGGGCTGGACTGAAGCTTTCTTT.

Comments on this clonotype: An end of the junction does not agree with germline; a read error may underlie this. The chain combines TRBV6-1 with TRBJ2-1, with 9 bases identical to TRBD1. From germline, CDR1 is MNHNS and CDR2 SASEGT. This CDR3 has 15 amino acids. CDR3 nucleotide sequence: TGTGCCGGCAGAAACGGGACAGGGTATCACAATGAGCAGTTCTTC. Protein sequence: CAGRNGTGYHNEQFF.

With regard to this clonotype: Because the CDR3 is missing its conserved closing phenylalanine or tryptophan, this is likely a read error. The chain is built from TRBV10-3 and TRBJ2-5; D is uncertain. V lost 3 bases, J lost 5 bases, and 13 bases lay in between. The CDR3 length is 14 residues. CDR1 and CDR2 (germline): ENHRY, SYGVKD. The CDR3 is CAISEPGLGETQYL. The CDR3 DNA is TGTGCCATCAGTGAACCGGGCTTAGGGGAGACCCAGTACCTC.

The chain uses TRBV7-2 and TRBJ1-2; possible D gene TRBD1, 5 bases. This CDR3 is 14 amino acids long. The germline CDR1 and CDR2 sequences are SGHTA and FQGNSA. V shed 2 bases and J shed 4 bases, with 11 bases lying between them. CDR3 DNA: TGTGCCAGCAGCTTAAAGGTGGGGGGCTATGGCTACACCTTC. It specifies CASSLKVGGYGYTF.

The gene calls are TRBV6-6 and TRBJ1-4; D gene ambiguous. CDR1 MNHNY and CDR2 SVGAGI come from the germline V gene (reference sequence). Trimming cost V 0 bases and J 5 bases, with 4 bases left between them. CDR3 length: 13 residues. The CDR3 protein is CASSYSMNEKLFF. In DNA form, the CDR3 reads TGTGCCAGCAGTTACTCGATGAATGAAAAACTGTTTTTT.

This clonotype was detected a few times. The chain uses TRBV24-1 and TRBJ1-2, with a tentative D call TRBD1 (5 bases). V gave up 2 bases and J gave up 8 bases, with 5 bases separating them. Germline CDR1 is KGHDR and CDR2 is SFDVKD. The CDR3 extends over 11 amino acids. The CDR3 is CATSDWGGYTF. DNA of the CDR3: TGTGCCACCAGTGATTGGGGGGGCTACACCTTC.

This clonotype was counted many times. The V gene is TRBV29-1, the J gene TRBJ2-5; 8 bases align to TRBD2. The CDR3 consists of 17 residues. V dropped 2 bases and J dropped 5; count of bases not matched to a gene: 16. Germline V gives CDR1 SQVTM, CDR2 ANQGSEA. CDR3 DNA: TGCAGCGTTGAACCAACAAACCGGGAGGGCCGGGAGGAGACCCAGTACTTC. Translating it yields CSVEPTNREGREETQYF.

The J gene is TRBJ1-1, the V gene TRBV4-1; 8 bases fit TRBD1. Germline V gives CDR1 MGHRA, CDR2 YSYEKL. The CDR3 has 16 amino acids. Unmatched junction bases numbered 7, after V lost 0 bases and J lost 4 bases. The CDR3 DNA reads TGCGCCAGCAGCCAAGATTCCGGGACAGGCGGCACTGAAGCTTTCTTT. Translated, it gives CASSQDSGTGGTEAFF.

This clonotype was seen at least ten times. CDR3 sequence (DNA): TGTGCCAGCAGCCCACGACTAGTGAACACCGGGGAGCTGTTTTTT. It is translated as CASSPRLVNTGELFF. The chain has TRBV28 and TRBJ2-2; D is perhaps TRBD2 (6 bases). The germline CDR1 and CDR2 sequences are MDHEN and SYDVKM. The CDR3 is made up of 15 amino acids. Trimming removed 6 bases from V and 1 base from J, with 12 bases in between.

The sample holds many counts of this clonotype. This chain links TRBV2 with TRBJ2-1, with D maybe TRBD1 (6 bases). Germline assignment: CDR1 SNHLY and CDR2 FYNNEI. The V gene lost 8 bases and the J gene lost 0 bases, with 17 bases spanning the gap. The CDR3 is 16 residues long. The CDR3 DNA sequence: TGTGCCAGCCTAAACACCCAGGGGTACTCCTACAATGAGCAGTTCTTC. It is translated as CASLNTQGYSYNEQFF.

Only a few counts were recorded for this clonotype. The CDR3 protein is CASRPAFGLGYEQYF. CDR3 nucleotide sequence: TGTGCCAGTAGACCCGCCTTTGGGCTAGGCTACGAGCAGTACTTC. The chain employs TRBV19 and TRBJ2-7; D is undetermined. There are 15 residues in the CDR3. The V and J ends lost 6 bases and 3 bases respectively, with 18 bases between them. Germline lookup yields CDR1 LNHDA and CDR2 SQIVND (reference sequence).

This clonotype was found a few times. J is TRBJ2-7 and V is TRBV7-8, with 10 bases matching TRBD2. The ends lost 7 bases at V and 0 bases at J; junction bases unmatched: 24. This CDR3 is 21 amino acids long. Germline-derived CDR1 and CDR2 are SGHVS and FQNEAQ. CDR3 in DNA: TGTGCCAGCATTAAGGGGTTAAGGGCTAGCGGGAGAGGGACAAGCTCCTACGAGCAGTACTTC. It specifies CASIKGLRASGRGTSSYEQYF.

This clonotype was recorded a few times. The gene calls are TRBV11-3 and TRBJ1-1; 12 nucleotides line up with TRBD1. The CDR3 has 16 residues. V was pared by 6 bases and J by 6 bases, with 11 bases of the junction left unmatched. The V gene's germline CDR1 is SGHNT and CDR2 YENEEA. In nucleotides, the CDR3 is TGTGCCAGCAGAATCCGGGACAGGGGGCTGGGGTCTGAAGCTTTCTTT. Its protein product is CASRIRDRGLGSEAFF.

Concerning this clonotype: A far larger clone is just one base off, so this is likely a read error. The chain employs TRBV12-3 or TRBV12-4 and TRBJ2-5; 7 positions agree with TRBD2. J gave up 7 bases and V 5 bases, and 19 bases lay outside the gene matches. This CDR3 spans 17 amino acids. The CDR3 loop is CASSGRASGTLAATQYF. The CDR3 DNA reads as TGTGCCAGCAGTGGGCGGGCTAGCGGTACCCTCGCGGCGACCCAGTACTTC.

This clonotype was seen at least ten times. The V and J genes are TRBV30 and TRBJ1-2; D is ambiguous. From germline, CDR1 is GTSNPN and CDR2 SVGIG (reference sequence). Deletions cut 0 bases from V and 6 bases from J, with 11 bases between. The CDR3 loop spans 13 amino acids. CDR3 region: CAWSVLSRHGYTF. CDR3 coding DNA: TGTGCCTGGAGTGTACTCAGCAGACATGGCTACACCTTC.

This clonotype was counted ten times or more. This chain connects TRBV20-1 to TRBJ2-7, with TRBD2 identical over 11 bases. The J segment lost 5 bases and the V segment lost 7 bases, leaving 7 bases of the junction unmatched. This CDR3 has 13 residues. Germline V gene data show CDR1 as DFQATT and CDR2 as SNEGSKA (reference sequence). This CDR3 is CSVINSGRDEQYF. The CDR3 DNA is TGCAGTGTAATCAATAGCGGGAGGGACGAGCAGTACTTC.